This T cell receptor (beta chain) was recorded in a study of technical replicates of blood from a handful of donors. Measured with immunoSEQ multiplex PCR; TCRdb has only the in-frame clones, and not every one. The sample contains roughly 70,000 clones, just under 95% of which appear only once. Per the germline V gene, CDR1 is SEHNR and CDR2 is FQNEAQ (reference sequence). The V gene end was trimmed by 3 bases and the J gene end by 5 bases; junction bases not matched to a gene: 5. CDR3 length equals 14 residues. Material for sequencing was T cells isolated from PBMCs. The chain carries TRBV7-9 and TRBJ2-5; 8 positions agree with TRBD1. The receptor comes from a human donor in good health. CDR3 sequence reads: CASSLTGAGETQYF. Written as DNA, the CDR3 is TGTGCCAGCAGCTTGACAGGGGCCGGGGAGACCCAGTACTTC.